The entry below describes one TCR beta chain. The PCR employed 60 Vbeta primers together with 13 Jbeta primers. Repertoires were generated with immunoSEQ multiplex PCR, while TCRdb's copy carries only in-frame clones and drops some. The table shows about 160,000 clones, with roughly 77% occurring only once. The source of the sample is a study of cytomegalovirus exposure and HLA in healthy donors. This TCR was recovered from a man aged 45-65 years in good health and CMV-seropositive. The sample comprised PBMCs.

CDR3 region: CASSEQGMLIGQYF. The DNA of the CDR3 is TGTGCCAGCAGCGAACAGGGGATGTTAATCGGGCAGTACTTC. The chain carries TRBV6-5 and TRBJ2-7; 7 bases align to TRBD1. J gave up 9 bases and V 6 bases, and 14 bases lay outside the gene matches. The CDR3 totals 14 residues. Germline CDR1 reads MNHEY; CDR2 reads SVGAGI.